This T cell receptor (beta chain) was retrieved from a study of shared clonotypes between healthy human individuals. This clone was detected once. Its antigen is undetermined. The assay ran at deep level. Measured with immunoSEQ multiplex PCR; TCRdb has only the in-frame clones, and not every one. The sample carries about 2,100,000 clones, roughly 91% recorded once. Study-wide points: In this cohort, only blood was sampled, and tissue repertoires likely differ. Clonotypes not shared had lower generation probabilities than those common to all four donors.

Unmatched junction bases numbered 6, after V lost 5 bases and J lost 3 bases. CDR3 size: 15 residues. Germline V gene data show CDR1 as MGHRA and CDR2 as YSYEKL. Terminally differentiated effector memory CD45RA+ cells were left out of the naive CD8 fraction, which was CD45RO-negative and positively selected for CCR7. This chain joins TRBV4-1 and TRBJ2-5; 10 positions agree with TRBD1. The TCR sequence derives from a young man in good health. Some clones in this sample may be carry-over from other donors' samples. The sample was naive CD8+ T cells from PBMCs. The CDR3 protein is CASSNPGTGEETQYF. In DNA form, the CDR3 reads TGCGCCAGCAGCAACCCCGGGACAGGGGAAGAGACCCAGTACTTC.